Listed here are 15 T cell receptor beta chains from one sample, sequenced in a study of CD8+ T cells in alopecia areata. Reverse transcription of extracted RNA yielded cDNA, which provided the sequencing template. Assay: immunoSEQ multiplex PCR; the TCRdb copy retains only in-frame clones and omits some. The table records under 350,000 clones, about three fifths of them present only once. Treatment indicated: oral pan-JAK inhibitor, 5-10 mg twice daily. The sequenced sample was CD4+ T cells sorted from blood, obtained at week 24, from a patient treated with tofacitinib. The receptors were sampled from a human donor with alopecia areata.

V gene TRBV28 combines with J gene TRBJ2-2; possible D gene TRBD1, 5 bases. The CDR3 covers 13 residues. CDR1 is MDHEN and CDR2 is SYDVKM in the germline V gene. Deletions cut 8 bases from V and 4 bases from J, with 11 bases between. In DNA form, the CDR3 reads TGTGCCAGCCGACAGATGGGCACCGGGGAGCTGTTTTTT. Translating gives CASRQMGTGELFF.

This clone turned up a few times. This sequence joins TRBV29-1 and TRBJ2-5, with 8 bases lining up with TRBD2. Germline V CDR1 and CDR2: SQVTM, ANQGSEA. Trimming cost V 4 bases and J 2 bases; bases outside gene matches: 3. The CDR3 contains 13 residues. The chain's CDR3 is CSVAGGEQETQYF. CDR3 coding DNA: TGCAGCGTTGCCGGGGGGGAGCAAGAGACCCAGTACTTC. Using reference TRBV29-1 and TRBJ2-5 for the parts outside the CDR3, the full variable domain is SAVISQKPSRDICQRGTSLTIQCQVDSQVTMMFWYRQQPGQSLTLIATANQGSEATYESGFVIDKFPISRPNLTFSTLTVSNMSPEDSSIYLCSVAGGEQETQYFGPGTRLLVL.

CDR3: CASSPTGKKTDTQYF. CDR3 DNA: TGTGCCAGCAGCCCGACAGGGAAGAAGACAGATACGCAGTATTTT. J is TRBJ2-3 and V is TRBV5-4; 7 nucleotides agree with TRBD1. This CDR3 region has 15 residues. After removal of 4 bases from V and 3 bases from J, the junction contained 8 bases not matched to a gene. CDR1 is SGHNT, CDR2 YYREEE, per germline (reference sequence).

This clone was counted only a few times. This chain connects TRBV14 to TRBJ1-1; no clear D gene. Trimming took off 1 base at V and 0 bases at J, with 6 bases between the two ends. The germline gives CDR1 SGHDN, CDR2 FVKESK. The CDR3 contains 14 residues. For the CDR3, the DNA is TGTGCCAGCAGCCAAGGGGCCCTGAACACTGAAGCTTTCTTT. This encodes CASSQGALNTEAFF. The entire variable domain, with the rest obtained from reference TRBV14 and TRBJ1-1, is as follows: EAGVTQFPSHSVIEKGQTVTLRCDPISGHDNLYWYRRVMGKEIKFLLHFVKESKQDESGMPNNRFLAERTGGTYSTLKVQPAELEDSGVYFCASSQGALNTEAFFGQGTRLTVV.

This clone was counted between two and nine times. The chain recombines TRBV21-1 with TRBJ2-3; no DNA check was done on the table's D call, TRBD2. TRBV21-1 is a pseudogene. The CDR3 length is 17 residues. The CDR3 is CASSNPGTSLLTDTQYF. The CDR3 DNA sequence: TGTGCCAGCAGCAACCCCGGGACTAGCCTTCTCACGGATACGCAGTATTTT.

The chain's CDR3 is CAAGQGALSYEQYF. The CDR3 nucleotides read TGTGCCGCAGGACAGGGCGCCCTCTCCTACGAGCAGTACTTC. The chain joins TRBV30 to TRBJ2-7; 8 bases line up with TRBD1. The CDR3 covers 14 residues. The V gene's germline CDR1 is GTSNPN and CDR2 SVGIG (reference sequence). V was clipped by 8 bases and J by 0 bases; unmatched bases: 9.

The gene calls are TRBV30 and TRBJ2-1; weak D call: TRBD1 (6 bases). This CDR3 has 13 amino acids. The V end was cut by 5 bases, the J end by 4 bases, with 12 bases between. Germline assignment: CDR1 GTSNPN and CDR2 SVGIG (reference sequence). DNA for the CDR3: TGTGCCTGGCTAGGGGGTATGTACAATGAGCAGTTCTTC. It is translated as CAWLGGMYNEQFF.

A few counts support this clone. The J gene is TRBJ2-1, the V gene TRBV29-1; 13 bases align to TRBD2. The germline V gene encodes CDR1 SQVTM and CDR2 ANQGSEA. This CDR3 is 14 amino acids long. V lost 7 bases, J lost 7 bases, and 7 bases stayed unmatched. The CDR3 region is CSALLAGGPNEQFF. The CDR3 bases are TGCAGCGCCCTACTAGCGGGGGGGCCGAATGAGCAGTTCTTC.

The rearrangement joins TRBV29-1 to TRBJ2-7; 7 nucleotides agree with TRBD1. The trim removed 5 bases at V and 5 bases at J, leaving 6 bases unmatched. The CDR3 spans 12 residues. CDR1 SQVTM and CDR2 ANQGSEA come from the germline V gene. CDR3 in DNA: TGCAGCGTTTTACAGGGGATCCACGAGCAGTACTTC. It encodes CSVLQGIHEQYF.

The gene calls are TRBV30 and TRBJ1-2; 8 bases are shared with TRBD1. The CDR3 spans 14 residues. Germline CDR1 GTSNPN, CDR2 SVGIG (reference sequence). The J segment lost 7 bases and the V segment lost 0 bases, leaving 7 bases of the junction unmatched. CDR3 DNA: TGTGCCTGGAGTGTACGCAGGGGGCAAGTTGGCTACACCTTC. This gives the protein CAWSVRRGQVGYTF. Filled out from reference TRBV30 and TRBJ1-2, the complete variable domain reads SQTIHQWPATLVQPVGSPLSLECTVEGTSNPNLYWYRQAAGRGLQLLFYSVGIGQISSEVPQNLSASRPQDRQFILSSKKLLLSDSGFYLCAWSVRRGQVGYTFGSGTRLTVV.

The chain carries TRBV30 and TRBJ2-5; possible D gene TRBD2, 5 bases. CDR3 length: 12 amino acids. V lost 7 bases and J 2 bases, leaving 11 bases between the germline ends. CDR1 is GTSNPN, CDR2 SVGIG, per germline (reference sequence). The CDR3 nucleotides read TGTGCCTCTGGACTGGTGCAAGAGACCCAGTACTTC. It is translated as CASGLVQETQYF.

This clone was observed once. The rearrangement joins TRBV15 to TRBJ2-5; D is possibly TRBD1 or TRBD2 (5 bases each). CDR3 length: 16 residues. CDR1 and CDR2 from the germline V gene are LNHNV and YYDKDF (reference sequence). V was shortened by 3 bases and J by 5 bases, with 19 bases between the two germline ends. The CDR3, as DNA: TGTGCCACCAGCAGCCCCCTTGAACCGGGGCGGGAGACCCAGTACTTC. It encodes CATSSPLEPGRETQYF.

The CDR3 loop reads CAWSMTGDEQFF. The DNA of the CDR3 is TGTGCCTGGAGTATGACAGGGGATGAGCAGTTCTTC. The chain combines TRBV30 with TRBJ2-1, with TRBD1 identical over 8 bases. Trimming cost V 2 bases and J 8 bases; bases outside gene matches: 2. Germline V CDR1 and CDR2: GTSNPN, SVGIG (reference sequence). The length of the CDR3 is 12 residues.

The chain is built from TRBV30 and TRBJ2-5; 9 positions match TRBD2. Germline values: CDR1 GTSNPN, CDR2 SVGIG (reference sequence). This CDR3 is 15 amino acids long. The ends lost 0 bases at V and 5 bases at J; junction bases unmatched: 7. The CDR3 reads CAWSVGLAGKETQYF. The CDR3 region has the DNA TGTGCCTGGAGTGTAGGGCTAGCGGGGAAGGAGACCCAGTACTTC. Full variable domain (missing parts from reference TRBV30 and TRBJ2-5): SQTIHQWPATLVQPVGSPLSLECTVEGTSNPNLYWYRQAAGRGLQLLFYSVGIGQISSEVPQNLSASRPQDRQFILSSKKLLLSDSGFYLCAWSVGLAGKETQYFGPGTRLLVL.

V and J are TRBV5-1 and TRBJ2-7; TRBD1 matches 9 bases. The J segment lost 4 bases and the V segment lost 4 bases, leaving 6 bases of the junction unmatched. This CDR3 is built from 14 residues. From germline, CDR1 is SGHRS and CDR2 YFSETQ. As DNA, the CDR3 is TGCGCCAGCAGCCCTGGGACAGGGTCGTACGAGCAGTACTTC. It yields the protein CASSPGTGSYEQYF.